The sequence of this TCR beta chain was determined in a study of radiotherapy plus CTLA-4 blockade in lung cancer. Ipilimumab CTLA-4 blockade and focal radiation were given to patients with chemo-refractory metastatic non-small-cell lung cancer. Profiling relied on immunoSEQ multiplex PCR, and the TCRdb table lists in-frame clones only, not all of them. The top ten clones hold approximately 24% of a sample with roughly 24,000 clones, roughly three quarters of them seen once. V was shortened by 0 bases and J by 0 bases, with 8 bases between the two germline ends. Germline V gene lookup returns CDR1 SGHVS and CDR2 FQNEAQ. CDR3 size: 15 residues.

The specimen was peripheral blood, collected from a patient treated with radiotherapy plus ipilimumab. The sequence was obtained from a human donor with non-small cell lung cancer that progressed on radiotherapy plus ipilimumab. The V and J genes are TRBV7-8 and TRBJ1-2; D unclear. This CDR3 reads CASSLAGSTNYGYTF. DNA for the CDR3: TGTGCCAGCAGCTTAGCGGGGTCTACTAACTATGGCTACACCTTC.